This entry features one T cell receptor (beta chain) sequence. This clonotype was recorded many times. The clone's antigen remains unknown. No base-level quality is on record; no much larger clone is a single base apart. CDR1 SEHNR and CDR2 FQNEAQ were looked up in the germline V gene (reference sequence). The V end gives up 5 bases and the J end 1 base, leaving 3 bases in the junction not matched to a gene. The CDR3, cysteine through phenylalanine, is 15 amino acids long. Only CDR3 DNA is held: 45 bases, read in frame from base 1. These data are taken from a study of neurological immune-mediated disorders (dated by TCRdb to 2018 to 2020). Concerning the study at large: Peripheral blood TCR-beta repertoires from patients with HTLV-I-associated myelopathy (HAM/TSP), patients with multiple sclerosis, and healthy controls were compared in the study using UMI-based sequencing. The approximately 110 TCR-beta libraries included longitudinal samples, technical triplicates and paired sorted CD4+ and CD8+ T-cell subsets alongside PBMC samples. Of the approximately 70 subjects in the cohort, about 14 were HAM/TSP patients, roughly 35 were multiple sclerosis patients, and approximately 20 were healthy controls. Beyond this particular receptor, the publication reports: TCR clonal expansion was highest in HAM/TSP patients and lowest in MS patients, with MS patients falling below even healthy controls. No identical CDR3 amino acid sequences were shared among expanded clones across subjects, suggesting private TCR-beta repertoires in all groups.

cDNA was synthesized by template-switch 5'RACE using a primer with a 10-nucleotide random unique molecular identifier that tagged each TCR transcript. Each sequencing run produced over 190 million TCR-beta sequences covering 15-18 subjects. Total RNA was extracted with the RNeasy kit. TCR-beta VDJ regions were amplified with primers for the TCR constant region and the 5'RACE anchor, using the KAPA Real-time Library Amplification kit. A first PCR added sample indexes and Illumina adaptors, and a second PCR then raised library yield. After Ampure bead purification, the TCR product of roughly 650 bp was size-selected on a 2% E-gel SizeSelection system. Before pooling, library quality was assessed on a Bioanalyzer, concentration was determined with Qubit, and library quantification was performed with the Kapa Library Quantification kit. Libraries were sequenced paired-end 2 x 150 bp on an Illumina HiSeq 2500. To increase sequence diversity, about 25-31% phiX was spiked into each library pool. Processing in the source paper ran as follows. The quality-filtered reads were processed with the UMI-based MiGEC pipeline, whose error correction step removed more than 75% of the raw TCR sequences. IMGT germline references were used for aligning VDJ genes, and each clonotype was defined as a unique CDR3 amino acid sequence together with its V-J genes. Clonal expansion, Shannon diversity, and CDR3 relatedness (CalcPairwiseDistances, ClusterSamples) were evaluated with VDJtools, and phylogenetic trees were built with CLCbio workbench. A clone was classed as expanded if it had 8 or more unique UMIs, a cutoff based on coefficient-of-variation modelling across technical triplicates. TCRdb reprocessing: public reads trimmed at Q25 with fastp, clones called with MiXCR, in-frame beta chains kept. Each CDR3 protein appears once, grouped with its most common genes and DNA. TCRdb's processing, not the study's, gives the V and J calls here. The table for this sample lists 11,000 to 15,000 distinct CDR3 sequences; approximately 13% of them were counted only once. The ten top clones hold roughly 41% of the sample.

For the sorted-subset TCR libraries, the starting material was fewer than 1.2 million sorted CD4+ or CD8+ T cells. Peripheral blood underwent Ficoll-Hypaque density gradient centrifugation to isolate PBMCs, which were then cryopreserved in liquid nitrogen. The study also sequenced paired sorted CD4+ and CD8+ subsets from healthy controls, HAM/TSP patients and MS patients. The clonotype originates from a female donor with HTLV-1-associated myelopathy (HAM/TSP). The chain couples TRBV7-9 to TRBJ1-3; 9 bases in the junction line up with TRBD1. Sequencing was performed on CD8+ T cells from blood. This receptor has the CDR3 CASSEGQGSGNTIYF. The bases are TGTGCCAGCAGCGAGGGACAGGGTTCTGGAAACACCATATATTTT. The variable domain in full, with residues beyond the CDR3 obtained from the reference TRBV7-9 and TRBJ1-3 genes, is DTGVSQNPRHKITKRGQNVTFRCDPISEHNRLYWYRQTLGQGPEFLTYFQNEAQLEKSRLLSDRFSAERPKGSFSTLEIQRTEQGDSAMYLCASSEGQGSGNTIYFGEGSWLTVV.